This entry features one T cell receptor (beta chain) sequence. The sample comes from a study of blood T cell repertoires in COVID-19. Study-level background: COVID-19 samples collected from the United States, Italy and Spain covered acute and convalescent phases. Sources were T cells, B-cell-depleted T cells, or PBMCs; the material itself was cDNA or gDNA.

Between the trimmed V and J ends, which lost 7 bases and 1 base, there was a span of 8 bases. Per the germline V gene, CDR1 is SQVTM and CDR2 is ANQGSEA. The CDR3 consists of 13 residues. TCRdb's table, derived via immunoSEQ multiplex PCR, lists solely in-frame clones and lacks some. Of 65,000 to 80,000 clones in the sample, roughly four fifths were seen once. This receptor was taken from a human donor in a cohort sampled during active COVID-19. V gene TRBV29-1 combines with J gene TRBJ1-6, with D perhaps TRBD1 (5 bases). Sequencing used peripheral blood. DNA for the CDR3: TGCAGCGCCCAGGGTTCCTATAATTCACCCCTCCACTTT. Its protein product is CSAQGSYNSPLHF.